This T cell receptor (beta chain) stems from a study of long-term antiretroviral therapy in people with HIV. Study-wide results and limits: Dominance of pre-ART expanded clones persisted, fluctuating and often declining after ART.

Concerning this clone: Antigen specificity is unknown.

V lost 6 bases and J 3 bases, leaving 18 bases between the germline ends. This CDR3 region has 16 residues. In germline, CDR1 is KGHSH, CDR2 LQKENI. The immunoSEQ assay was v3.0, run at survey level. The repertoire was sequenced with immunoSEQ multiplex PCR; TCRdb's copy has only in-frame clones and lacks some. Among about 16,000 clones listed, about 91% were seen once. This sequence was found in a woman in her twenties or thirties with HIV. The sequencing used unsorted PBMCs, collected 2.3 to 2.4 years before starting antiretroviral therapy. The chain links TRBV18 to TRBJ2-4; D may match TRBD1 or TRBD2 (7 bases each). CDR3 residues: CASSSTGEGGKNIQYF. As DNA, the CDR3 is TGTGCCAGCTCGTCAACAGGGGAGGGAGGCAAAAACATTCAGTACTTC.